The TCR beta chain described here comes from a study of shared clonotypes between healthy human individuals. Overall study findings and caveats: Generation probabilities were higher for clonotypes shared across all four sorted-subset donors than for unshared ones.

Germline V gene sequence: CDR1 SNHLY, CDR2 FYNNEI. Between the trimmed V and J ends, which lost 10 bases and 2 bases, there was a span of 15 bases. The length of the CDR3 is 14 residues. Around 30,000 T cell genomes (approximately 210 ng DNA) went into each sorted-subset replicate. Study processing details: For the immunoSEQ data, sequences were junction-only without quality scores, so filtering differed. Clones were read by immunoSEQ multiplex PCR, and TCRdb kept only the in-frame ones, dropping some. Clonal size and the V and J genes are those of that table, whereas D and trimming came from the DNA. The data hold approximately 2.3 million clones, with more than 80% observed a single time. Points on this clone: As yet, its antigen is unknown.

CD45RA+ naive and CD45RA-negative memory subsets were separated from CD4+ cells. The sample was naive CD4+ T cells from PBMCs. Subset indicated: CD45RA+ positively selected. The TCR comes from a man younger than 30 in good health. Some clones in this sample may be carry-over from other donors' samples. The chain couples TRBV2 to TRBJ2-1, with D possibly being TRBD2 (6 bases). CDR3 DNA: TGTGCCACGGGGGTGGGGAGGACCTACAATGAGCAGTTCTTC. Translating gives CATGVGRTYNEQFF.